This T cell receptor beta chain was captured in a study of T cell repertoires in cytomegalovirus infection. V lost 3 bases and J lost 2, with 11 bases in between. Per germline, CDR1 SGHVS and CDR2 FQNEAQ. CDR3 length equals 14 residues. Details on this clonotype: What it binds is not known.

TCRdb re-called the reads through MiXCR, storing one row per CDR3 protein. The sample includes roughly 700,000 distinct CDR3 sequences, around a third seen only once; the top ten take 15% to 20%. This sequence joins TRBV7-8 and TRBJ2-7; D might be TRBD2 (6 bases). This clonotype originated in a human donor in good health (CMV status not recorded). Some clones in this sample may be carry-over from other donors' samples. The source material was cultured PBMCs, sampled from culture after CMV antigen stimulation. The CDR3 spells CASSFFGGTYEQYF. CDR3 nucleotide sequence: TGTGCCAGCAGCTTTTTTGGGGGGACCTACGAGCAGTACTTC. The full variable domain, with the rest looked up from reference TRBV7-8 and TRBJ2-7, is GAGVSQSPRYKVAKRGQDVALRCDPISGHVSLFWYQQALGQGPEFLTYFQNEAQLDKSGLPSDRFFAERPEGSVSTLKIQRTQQEDSAVYLCASSFFGGTYEQYFGPGTRLTVT.